Given below is one TCR beta chain in context. This clonotype was observed at least ten times. What antigen it recognizes has not been identified. Within one base of it there is no much larger clone, and no base qualities were kept. CDR1 and CDR2 (DFQATT, SNEGSKA) derive from the germline V gene (reference sequence). Trimming removed 3 bases from V and 4 bases from J; the gene matches leave 5 bases unexplained. The CDR3 holds 13 amino acids from the cysteine to the phenylalanine. Only CDR3 DNA is held: 39 bases, read in frame from base 1. The data are from a study of neurological immune-mediated disorders (dated by TCRdb to the late 2010s). About the investigation overall: Among the roughly 35 multiple sclerosis patients, around 31 had relapsing-remitting MS and 3 had secondary progressive MS. The cohort comprised 68 subjects: some 14 HAM/TSP patients, 34 multiple sclerosis patients and approximately 20 healthy controls. Peripheral blood TCR-beta repertoires from HTLV-I-associated myelopathy (HAM/TSP) patients, multiple sclerosis patients and healthy controls were compared by UMI-based sequencing. Longitudinal samples, technical triplicates and paired sorted CD4+ and CD8+ T-cell subsets, alongside PBMC samples, were included among the 106 TCR-beta libraries. What the research found in general, with its limitations: Across subjects, expanded clones never shared an identical CDR3 amino acid sequence, which suggests that the TCR-beta repertoires in every group were private. Repertoires from 18 of 34 MS patients were grouped by phylogenetic analysis into a cluster of related CDR3 sequences, suggesting a possible repertoire-level signature. No association of the MS cluster with clinical or MRI features was observed, and the need for larger cohorts was stated by the authors. TCR clonal expansion was highest in HAM/TSP patients and lowest in MS patients, with MS patients falling below even healthy controls.

For unsorted PBMC libraries, 2 million PBMCs were used after storage in RNAlater at -80 degrees C until RNA extraction. Multiple sclerosis patients were enrolled in a US clinical protocol under which disease progression was evaluated by magnetic resonance imaging. PBMCs were separated from peripheral blood using Ficoll-Hypaque density gradient centrifugation and then cryopreserved in liquid nitrogen. cDNA synthesis used template-switch 5'RACE with a primer carrying a 10-nucleotide random unique molecular identifier tagging each TCR transcript. Over 200 million TCR-beta sequences, covering 15-18 subjects, were produced in each sequencing run. The RNeasy kit was used for extraction of total RNA. TCR-beta VDJ regions were amplified with primers for the TCR constant region and the 5'RACE anchor, using the KAPA Real-time Library Amplification kit. A first PCR added sample indexes and Illumina adaptors, and a second PCR then raised library yield. After Ampure bead purification, the TCR product of roughly 650 bp was size-selected on a 2% E-gel SizeSelection system. Before pooling, library quality was checked on a Bioanalyzer, concentration was measured with Qubit, and libraries were quantified with the Kapa Library Quantification kit. An Illumina HiSeq 2500 sequenced the libraries paired-end 2 x 150 bp. To increase sequence diversity, roughly 25-31% phiX was spiked into each library pool. As for how the authors treated the data: The UMI-based MiGEC pipeline processed quality-filtered reads and removed over 75% of raw TCR sequences during error correction. IMGT germline references were used for alignment of VDJ genes, and clonotypes were defined by a unique CDR3 amino acid sequence together with V-J genes. VDJtools evaluated clonal expansion, Shannon diversity and CDR3 relatedness (CalcPairwiseDistances, ClusterSamples); CLCbio workbench built phylogenetic trees. Clones with at least 8 unique UMIs were defined as expanded, with this threshold being based on coefficient-of-variation modelling across technical triplicates. TCRdb passed the public sequencing reads through fastp at Q25 and MiXCR, retaining productive beta sequences. When rows share a CDR3 protein, they turn into one entry using the most common DNA and genes. These V and J calls originate from TCRdb's pipeline instead of the authors' own analysis. The sample has over 45,000 distinct CDR3 sequences on record, 3% to 3.5% of them singletons. Of the sample, 5.9% is held by the ten largest clones.

What was sequenced was PBMCs. The chain employs TRBV20-1 and TRBJ1-2, with 7 junctional bases fitting TRBD1. The sequence was collected from a man between 35 and 55 years old with multiple sclerosis. The CDR3 reads CSARETGIYGYTF. The nucleotide sequence reads as follows: TGCAGTGCTAGGGAGACAGGGATCTATGGCTACACCTTC.